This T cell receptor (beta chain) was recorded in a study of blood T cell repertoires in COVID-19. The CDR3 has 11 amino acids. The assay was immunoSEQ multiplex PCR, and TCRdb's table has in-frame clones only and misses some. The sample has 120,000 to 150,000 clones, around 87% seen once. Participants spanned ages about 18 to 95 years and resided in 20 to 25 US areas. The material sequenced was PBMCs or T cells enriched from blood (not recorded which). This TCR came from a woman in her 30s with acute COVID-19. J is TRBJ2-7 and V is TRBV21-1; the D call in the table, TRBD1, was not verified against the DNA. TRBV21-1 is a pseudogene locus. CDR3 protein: CASSHIRHRRF. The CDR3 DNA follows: TGTGCCAGCAGTCATATCAGACACCGCCGATTC.